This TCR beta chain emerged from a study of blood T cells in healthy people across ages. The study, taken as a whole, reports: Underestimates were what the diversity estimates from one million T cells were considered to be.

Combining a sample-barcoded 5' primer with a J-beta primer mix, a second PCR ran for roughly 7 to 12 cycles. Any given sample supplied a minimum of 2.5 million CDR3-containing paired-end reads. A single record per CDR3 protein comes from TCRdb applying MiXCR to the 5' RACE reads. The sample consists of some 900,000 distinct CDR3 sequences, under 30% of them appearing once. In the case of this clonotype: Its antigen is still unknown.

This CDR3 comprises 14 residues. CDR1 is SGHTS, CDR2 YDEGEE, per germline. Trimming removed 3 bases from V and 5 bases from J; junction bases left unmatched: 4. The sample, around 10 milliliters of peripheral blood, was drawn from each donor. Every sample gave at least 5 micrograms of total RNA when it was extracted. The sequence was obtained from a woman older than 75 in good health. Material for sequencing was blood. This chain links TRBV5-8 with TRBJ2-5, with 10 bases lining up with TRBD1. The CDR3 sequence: CASSWDRGWETQYF. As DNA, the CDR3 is TGTGCCAGCAGCTGGGACAGGGGCTGGGAGACCCAGTACTTC. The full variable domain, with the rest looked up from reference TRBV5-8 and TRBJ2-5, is EAGVTQSPTHLIKTRGQQATLRCSPISGHTSVYWYQQALGLGLQFLLWYDEGEERNRGNFPPRFSGRQFPNYSSELNVNALELEDSALYLCASSWDRGWETQYFGPGTRLLVL.